This T cell receptor beta chain was documented in a study of cytomegalovirus exposure and HLA in healthy donors. General study results and limits: Clonal expansion was found to be greater in HLA-associated TCR beta chains than in equally common others in a later analysis. Rare TCR sequences predominated, though certain public TCRs were found in many donors. Researchers reportedly found TCR beta sequences accurately predicted most subjects' HLA-A and HLA-B alleles.

Germline V lookup: CDR1 SGHRS, CDR2 YFSETQ. The CDR3 length is 15 residues. V was clipped by 3 bases and J by 1 base; unmatched bases: 5. In regard to this clone: Its antigen is not known.

Vbeta (60) and Jbeta (13) primers were used in the PCR. Per the study methods: In a later analysis, of tens of millions of unique beta chains, roughly 11 million appeared in at least two donors. The protocol was immunoSEQ multiplex PCR, while the TCRdb copy is restricted to in-frame clones and leaves out a portion. V, J and clone size were drawn from that table, and D and trimming were deduced from the DNA. The sample holds some 130,000 clones; roughly two thirds are singletons and the top ten take approximately 1.5%. Sequencing was carried out using PBMCs. V usage is TRBV5-1 and J usage is TRBJ2-7; the match to TRBD1 covers 9 bases. The clonotype originates from a man between 25 and 39 years old in good health and CMV-seropositive. The CDR3 sequence: CASSYGTGISYEQYF. The CDR3 DNA sequence: TGCGCCAGCAGCTACGGGACAGGGATATCCTACGAGCAGTACTTC.